The rows below give T cell receptor beta chains drawn from one sample of a study of T-cell reconstitution after alpha-beta-depleted transplantation in children. TCRdb processed the PCR reads anew with MiXCR; each CDR3 protein has one entry. Of about 370,000 distinct CDR3 sequences listed, over 20% are singletons. The sample was PBMCs from the stem cell graft donor, taken from the stem cell graft. These receptors were obtained from a human donor who donated a stem cell graft to a child with acute myeloid leukemia. Both conserved end residues are part of each CDR3. The size entry is marked missing in some rows and otherwise reads once, few, many or a size class.

CDR3 protein	clone size	V gene	J gene
CASRGDDRQISYNEQFF	few	TRBV7-9	TRBJ2-1
CASRGQGEATEAFF	-	TRBV25-1	TRBJ1-1
CSVVNRGSYEQYF	-	TRBV29-1	TRBJ2-7
CASSLRTGGLYEQYF	once	TRBV5-1	TRBJ2-7
CASTATANTGELFF	-	TRBV6-1	TRBJ2-2
CSAPLGQGAEAFF	few	TRBV20-1	TRBJ1-1
CASSLSVPSTYEQYF	few	TRBV27	TRBJ2-7
CASSVTGEHQETQYF	many	TRBV25-1	TRBJ2-5
CATIGASGKLEQFF	-	TRBV10-2	TRBJ2-1
CASSLRGPADTQYF	-	TRBV11-1	TRBJ2-3
CASSLFWVAGQYNEQFF	few	TRBV5-6	TRBJ2-1
CASSPMNTEAFF	many	TRBV6-2/TRBV6-3	TRBJ1-1
CASRHPETSGREGNNEQFF	-	TRBV6-1	TRBJ2-1
CATSRAGGLFAGDGKTTNEKLFF	many	TRBV15	TRBJ1-4
CASSGLAGVYTGELFF	-	TRBV5-1	TRBJ2-2
CASSLIGIVSGANVLTF	-	TRBV7-3	TRBJ2-6
CASSLWREGDSYGQFF	-	TRBV12-3/TRBV12-4	TRBJ2-1
CASSVLGTGVYEQYF	-	TRBV9	TRBJ2-7
CSVVGLTGEESRTGELFF	few	TRBV29-1	TRBJ2-2
CASSLTGRANEQFF	many	TRBV12-3/TRBV12-4	TRBJ2-1
CSARSLQIYEQYF	many	TRBV20-1	TRBJ2-7
CASSLAGQVIYEQYF	few	TRBV12-3/TRBV12-4	TRBJ2-7
CASSLLGNEFF	many	TRBV5-6	TRBJ2-1
CSVDKGSGQEAFF	few	TRBV29-1	TRBJ1-1
CSASQLGQGYEQYF	-	TRBV20-1	TRBJ2-7
CATSDFDRGTYNEQFF	-	TRBV24-1	TRBJ2-1
CASSLVTGDNEQFF	-	TRBV12-3/TRBV12-4	TRBJ2-1
CSARIGLAGNTGELFF	-	TRBV20-1	TRBJ2-2
CASKTRANTGELFF	-	TRBV7-8	TRBJ2-2
CSASWLAGYEQYF	many	TRBV20-1	TRBJ2-7
CASSPGASAYEQYF	many	TRBV7-2	TRBJ2-7
CASSLSGVSGELFF	many	TRBV11-2	TRBJ2-2
CASSPGRDTYSYNEQFF	few	TRBV3-1	TRBJ2-1
CAISSPGHGALNTEAFF	-	TRBV10-3	TRBJ1-1
CSARVSAGGRDTQYF	many	TRBV20-1	TRBJ2-3
CASSSMTSSGRGYEQYF	many	TRBV7-6	TRBJ2-7
CASSPGLASQETQYF	-	TRBV12-3/TRBV12-4	TRBJ2-5
CSASSAAGQTQYF	few	TRBV20-1	TRBJ2-5
CASSFTTDSYNEQFF	few	TRBV5-1	TRBJ2-1
CSARVGSDTQYF	many	TRBV20-1	TRBJ2-3
CASRPGQANSPLHF	-	TRBV9	TRBJ1-6
CASSEGLAGGPSQYF	many	TRBV11-3	TRBJ2-3